This T cell receptor (beta chain) comes out of a study of shared clonotypes between healthy human individuals. Looking at the study overall: The plates for each donor numbered three CD4 naive, three CD4 memory, two CD8 naive and one CD8 memory. Findings and caveats of the study: For naive CD4 cells, 4% to 6% of clonotypes were shared across a handful of donors.

Genomic DNA per cell subset filled all wells of several immunoSEQ plates. Produced via immunoSEQ multiplex PCR; TCRdb's table is partial and in-frame only. The sample holds about 380,000 clones; 96% are singletons and the top ten take around 0.29%. Both CD45RO+ cells and CCR7-negative CD45RA+ TemRA cells were combined to make up CD8 memory. CDR3 length: 15 residues. The trim removed 2 bases at V and 4 bases at J, leaving 2 bases unmatched. CDR1 is SGDLS, CDR2 YYNGEE, per germline. Concerning this clone itself: Its specificity is unknown. The sample has other DNA sequences that encode this CDR3 too.

The source of this sequence is a man aged 30-40 years in good health. Sequencing was carried out using memory CD8+ T cells sorted from blood. Subset denoted: CD45RO+ cells pooled with CCR7-negative TemRA cells. This sequence joins TRBV9 and TRBJ2-2, with TRBD2 identical over 10 bases. The CDR3, as DNA: TGTGCCAGCAGCGTGGCTAGCGGGGGCACCGGGGAGCTGTTTTTT. Encoded protein: CASSVASGGTGELFF.